The 29 T cell receptor beta chains presented below share a single source sample, sequenced in a study of Ad26.COV2.S vaccination and SARS-CoV-2 variants. Here immunoSEQ multiplex PCR was the method, and the copy in TCRdb shows in-frame clones only, minus some. The table lists some 190,000 clones, roughly 87% of them singletons. Sequences were derived from peripheral blood, sampled after recovery from COVID-19. The receptors were sampled from a human donor who had recovered from COVID-19.

This chain links TRBV29-1 with TRBJ2-2, with D hard to call. V shed 4 bases and J shed 1 base, with 10 bases lying between them. Germline CDR1 is SQVTM and CDR2 is ANQGSEA. This CDR3 has 14 amino acids. DNA of the CDR3: TGCAGCGTTGCTAATGCAGGGAACACCGGGGAGCTGTTTTTT. Translation: CSVANAGNTGELFF.

The chain is built from TRBV6-5 and TRBJ1-3, with TRBD1 as a possible D gene (6 bases). Germline CDR1 reads MNHEY; CDR2 reads SVGAGI. The length of the CDR3 is 14 residues. The V end lost 6 bases, the J end lost 1 base, and 10 bases lay between the germline ends. The CDR3 nucleotides are TGTGCCAGCAGATACACAGGGTCTGGAAACACCATATATTTT. Translating gives CASRYTGSGNTIYF.

J is TRBJ1-1 and V is TRBV29-1, with D possibly matching TRBD1 (5 bases). Germline V gene sequence: CDR1 SQVTM, CDR2 ANQGSEA. This CDR3 is 15 amino acids long. V gave up 6 bases and J gave up 4 bases, with 21 bases separating them. The CDR3 DNA reads as TGCAGCGTAAAACTTGCCGGGACGGCGAGCACTGAAGCTTTCTTT. This gives the protein CSVKLAGTASTEAFF.

This clone came up once. J is TRBJ2-7 and V is TRBV10-3; D ambiguous. The CDR3 totals 14 residues. CDR1 and CDR2 (germline): ENHRY, SYGVKD. The V end lost 3 bases, the J end lost 4 bases, and 13 bases lay between the germline ends. This chain's CDR3 is CAISESLGQYEQYF. The CDR3 nucleotides are TGTGCCATCAGTGAATCCTTAGGGCAATACGAGCAGTACTTC.

This rearrangement joins TRBV11-2 to TRBJ1-4, with D possibly TRBD1 on 5 matching bases. The CDR3 totals 15 residues. Per the germline V gene, CDR1 is SGHAT and CDR2 is FQNNGV. Trimming took off 0 bases at V and 10 bases at J, with 15 bases between the two ends. The CDR3 nucleotides read TGTGCCAGCAGCTTAGATTTCGGAGGGGAGGCAAAACTGTTTTTT. This sequence encodes CASSLDFGGEAKLFF.

This chain links TRBV2 with TRBJ1-2; 8 bases line up with TRBD1. The J segment lost 5 bases and the V segment lost 9 bases, leaving 8 bases of the junction unmatched. Germline CDR1 is SNHLY and CDR2 is FYNNEI. This CDR3 has 13 amino acids. CDR3 region: CASYTGGEYGYTF. The CDR3 bases are TGTGCCAGTTACACAGGGGGGGAGTATGGCTACACCTTC. Complete variable domain (other parts from reference TRBV2 and TRBJ1-2): EPEVTQTPSHQVTQMGQEVILRCVPISNHLYFYWYRQILGQKVEFLVSFYNNEISEKSEIFDDQFSVERPDGSNFTLKIRSTKLEDSAMYFCASYTGGEYGYTFGSGTRLTVV.

The rearrangement links TRBV28 to TRBJ2-7, with 8 bases matching TRBD2. The CDR3 loop spans 14 amino acids. With V trimmed by 2 bases and J by 7 bases, 7 bases remained unmatched. CDR1 is MDHEN, CDR2 SYDVKM, per germline. The CDR3 sequence is CASSLPGGAREQYF. The DNA for the CDR3 is TGTGCCAGCAGTTTACCCGGGGGGGCCAGAGAGCAGTACTTC.

This clone has just a few counts. This chain connects TRBV11-2 to TRBJ1-1, with D perhaps TRBD1 (5 bases). The germline gives CDR1 SGHAT, CDR2 FQNNGV. The CDR3 sequence is 14 residues long. Trimming stripped 5 bases from V and 3 bases from J, with 13 bases between. The CDR3 coding sequence is TGTGCCAGCAGCATGGACGGGACCTACACTGAAGCTTTCTTT. This codes for CASSMDGTYTEAFF.

V gene TRBV5-1 combines with J gene TRBJ1-3, with D perhaps matching TRBD1 (6 bases). CDR1 is SGHRS and CDR2 is YFSETQ in the germline V gene. The CDR3 contains 13 residues. V was shortened by 3 bases and J by 4 bases, with 8 bases between the two germline ends. Here the CDR3 DNA reads TGCGCCAGCAGCTCCGACAGGGGAAACACCATATATTTT. Its protein is CASSSDRGNTIYF.

This chain joins TRBV28 and TRBJ1-2; D is possibly TRBD1 (6 bases). The CDR3 is made up of 14 amino acids. Germline CDR1 is MDHEN and CDR2 is SYDVKM. V lost 7 bases to trimming and J lost 5 bases, with 17 bases between them. CDR3 in amino acids: CASNGPGVNYGYTF. The CDR3 coding sequence is TGTGCCAGCAACGGGCCAGGGGTGAATTATGGCTACACCTTC.

The CDR3 DNA reads as TGTGCCAGTAGCAACAGGGGACGAACCAACCAAGAGACCCAGTACTTC. It translates to CASSNRGRTNQETQYF. The rearrangement uses TRBV19 and TRBJ2-5; 7 positions agree with TRBD1. The V segment lost 6 bases and the J segment 0 bases; nucleotides outside the gene matches: 10. CDR1 and CDR2 (germline): LNHDA, SQIVND (reference sequence). This CDR3 spans 16 amino acids.

CDR3 DNA sequence: TGTGCCAGTAGACCGGGACTCAACACTTTTTTTACTCAGCCCCAGCATTTT. It encodes CASRPGLNTFFTQPQHF. The chain uses TRBV19 and TRBJ1-5; D perhaps matches TRBD1 (5 bases). Trimming removed 6 bases from V and 6 bases from J, with 24 bases in between. The CDR3 totals 17 residues. Germline CDR1 and CDR2: LNHDA and SQIVND (reference sequence). The complete variable domain, with remaining parts taken from reference TRBV19 and TRBJ1-5, reads DGGITQSPKYLFRKEGQNVTLSCEQNLNHDAMYWYRQDPGQGLRLIYYSQIVNDFQKGDIAEGYSVSREKKESFPLTVTSAQKNPTAFYLCASRPGLNTFFTQPQHFGDGTRLSIL.

The rearrangement joins TRBV5-4 to TRBJ2-2, with 13 bases fitting TRBD2. J lost 5 bases, V lost 0 bases, and 4 bases had no gene match. The germline gives CDR1 SGHNT, CDR2 YYREEE (reference sequence). This CDR3 contains 17 residues. The CDR3 region is CASSLGGLAGVTGELFF. CDR3 bases: TGTGCCAGCAGCTTGGGAGGACTAGCGGGAGTTACCGGGGAGCTGTTTTTT.

Only one count was recorded for this clone. The rearrangement joins TRBV4-1 to TRBJ1-1; 8 bases are a match to TRBD1. V gave up 3 bases and J gave up 3 bases; unmatched junction bases: 6. The CDR3 is 15 residues long. Germline V CDR1 and CDR2: MGHRA, YSYEKL. CDR3 loop: CASSQIGTGDTEAFF. The CDR3 nucleotides read TGCGCCAGCAGCCAGATAGGGACAGGCGACACTGAAGCTTTCTTT.

This clone was observed a single time. J is TRBJ1-4 and V is TRBV27; 7 bases agree with TRBD1. The trim removed 2 bases at V and 8 bases at J, leaving 8 bases unmatched. The CDR3 is 15 amino acids. Per the germline V gene, CDR1 is MNHEY and CDR2 is SMNVEV (reference sequence). DNA of the CDR3: TGTGCCAGCAGTTTAGAGGGCCAGGGGGACGAAAAACTGTTTTTT. This translates into CASSLEGQGDEKLFF.

V gene TRBV29-1 combines with J gene TRBJ2-1, with D perhaps TRBD1 (5 bases). The CDR3 spans 13 residues. Germline CDR1 and CDR2: SQVTM and ANQGSEA. V lost 4 bases and J lost 6, with 13 bases in between. CDR3 protein: CSVVGESGNEQFF. Written as DNA, the CDR3 is TGCAGCGTTGTAGGGGAATCGGGCAATGAGCAGTTCTTC.

The chain is built from TRBV6-1 and TRBJ1-1; TRBD1 might be the D (5 bases). The CDR3 has 15 residues. V was pared by 2 bases and J by 1 base, with 11 bases between. Germline CDR1 reads MNHNS; CDR2 reads SASEGT. CDR3 amino acids: CASSELGRANTEAFF. The CDR3 bases are TGTGCCAGCAGTGAATTGGGGCGGGCGAACACTGAAGCTTTCTTT.

The chain recombines TRBV7-9 with TRBJ1-1; no reliable D call. The CDR3 is made up of 14 amino acids. Trimming took off 5 bases at V and 1 base at J, with 11 bases between the two ends. Germline values: CDR1 SEHNR, CDR2 FQNEAQ (reference sequence). In DNA form, the CDR3 reads TGTGCCAGCAGCCCTTCCGGGTCGAACACTGAAGCTTTCTTT. It codes for CASSPSGSNTEAFF.

The chain recombines TRBV7-2 with TRBJ2-2; D is possibly TRBD1 or TRBD2 (6 bases each). V was shortened by 2 bases and J by 2 bases, with 9 bases between the two germline ends. The CDR3 runs to 15 residues. From germline, CDR1 is SGHTA and CDR2 FQGNSA. In DNA form, the CDR3 reads TGTGCCAGCAGCTTACGGGGGCGCAACACCGGGGAGCTGTTTTTT. It encodes CASSLRGRNTGELFF. Filled out from reference TRBV7-2 and TRBJ2-2, the complete variable domain reads GAGVSQSPSNKVTEKGKDVELRCDPISGHTALYWYRQSLGQGLEFLIYFQGNSAPDKSGLPSDRFSAERTGGSVSTLTIQRTQQEDSAVYLCASSLRGRNTGELFFGEGSRLTVL.

A remark on this clone: Additional DNA sequences in this sample encode the identical CDR3. The rearrangement links TRBV7-9 to TRBJ2-5; the D is unclear. Trimming shortened V by 6 bases and J by 5 bases, and 7 bases separated the two germline ends. The germline CDR1 and CDR2 sequences are SEHNR and FQNEAQ (reference sequence). This CDR3 region has 11 residues. The chain's CDR3 is CASSSGETQYF. The CDR3 nucleotides read TGTGCCAGCAGTTCCGGCGAGACCCAGTACTTC.

V is TRBV15 and J is TRBJ1-3, with 10 bases identical to TRBD1. Germline CDR1 LNHNV, CDR2 YYDKDF (reference sequence). The CDR3 has 17 amino acids. After removal of 1 base from V and 4 bases from J, the junction contained 7 bases not matched to a gene. CDR3 region: CATSRGPGQGVGNTIYF. The CDR3 coding sequence is TGTGCCACCAGCAGAGGCCCAGGACAGGGGGTAGGAAACACCATATATTTT. Based on the CDR3 plus reference TRBV15 and TRBJ1-3, the full variable domain is DAMVIQNPRYQVTQFGKPVTLSCSQTLNHNVMYWYQQKSSQAPKLLFHYYDKDFNNEADTPDNFQSRRPNTSFCFLDIRSPGLGDTAMYLCATSRGPGQGVGNTIYFGEGSWLTVV.

V is TRBV19 and J is TRBJ2-5, with 7 bases that match TRBD2. V dropped 5 bases and J dropped 4; count of bases not matched to a gene: 7. This CDR3 is built from 14 residues. Germline V CDR1 and CDR2: LNHDA, SQIVND (reference sequence). CDR3 nucleotides: TGTGCCAGTAGTGAGGTCGGGAGGAGAGAGACCCAGTACTTC. Its translation: CASSEVGRRETQYF.

The V and J genes are TRBV4-2 and TRBJ2-3; 8 nucleotides match TRBD2. The J segment lost 1 base and the V segment lost 0 bases, leaving 3 bases of the junction unmatched. Germline CDR1 reads LGHNA; CDR2 reads YNFKEQ. The CDR3 loop spans 16 amino acids. The CDR3 loop reads CASSQDPGGRTDTQYF. In DNA form, the CDR3 reads TGTGCCAGCAGCCAAGATCCGGGGGGGCGCACAGATACGCAGTATTTT.

DNA for the CDR3: TGTGCCAGCAGCCCCCCCTCAGATACGCAGTATTTT. It is translated as CASSPPSDTQYF. The gene calls are TRBV7-8 and TRBJ2-3; D not resolved. The V and J ends lost 5 bases and 4 bases respectively, with 7 bases between them. Germline V gives CDR1 SGHVS, CDR2 FQNEAQ. The CDR3 sequence is 12 residues long. Full variable domain (rest looked up from reference TRBV7-8 and TRBJ2-3): GAGVSQSPRYKVAKRGQDVALRCDPISGHVSLFWYQQALGQGPEFLTYFQNEAQLDKSGLPSDRFFAERPEGSVSTLKIQRTQQEDSAVYLCASSPPSDTQYFGPGTRLTVL.

V gene TRBV19 combines with J gene TRBJ2-3, with D maybe TRBD1 (6 bases). V was cut by 8 bases and J by 5 bases, with 14 bases left in between. Germline V gene sequence: CDR1 LNHDA, CDR2 SQIVND (reference sequence). This CDR3 has 13 amino acids. The CDR3: CASSSLQGDTQYF. In DNA form, the CDR3 reads TGTGCCAGTTCTTCCCTACAGGGAGATACGCAGTATTTT.

J is TRBJ2-3 and V is TRBV6-5; TRBD2 agrees at 10 bases. Germline V gene data show CDR1 as MNHEY and CDR2 as SVGAGI. The CDR3 extends over 14 amino acids. V shed 6 bases and J 6 bases; nucleotides not matched to a gene: 6. CDR3 sequence: CASRDSGGRDTQYF. The CDR3 nucleotides are TGTGCCAGCAGGGATAGCGGGGGGCGGGATACGCAGTATTTT.

The chain links TRBV5-4 to TRBJ1-3; TRBD1 is a possible D gene (6 bases). The CDR3 length is 15 residues. Trimming removed 4 bases at V and 3 bases at J, with 14 bases between. Looked up from germline, CDR1 is SGHNT and CDR2 is YYREEE (reference sequence). Here the CDR3 DNA reads TGTGCCAGCAGCCCGGCCCAGGGGTTTGGAAACACCATATATTTT. Its protein product is CASSPAQGFGNTIYF.

The chain has TRBV19 and TRBJ1-5, with TRBD1 matching 7 bases. Unmatched junction bases numbered 7, after V lost 8 bases and J lost 0 bases. The CDR3 runs to 15 residues. Looked up from germline, CDR1 is LNHDA and CDR2 is SQIVND (reference sequence). CDR3 protein: CASRGTVHSNQPQHF. The DNA for the CDR3 is TGTGCCAGTCGAGGGACAGTACATAGCAATCAGCCCCAGCATTTT.

There are a few counts of this clone. The chain combines TRBV30 with TRBJ1-1; the D gene is possibly TRBD1 (6 bases). The CDR3 has 14 residues. Germline V lookup: CDR1 GTSNPN, CDR2 SVGIG (reference sequence). V shed 3 bases and J shed 1 base, with 12 bases lying between them. CDR3 nucleotide sequence: TGTGCCTGGAGAACAGGGAATTGGAACACTGAAGCTTTCTTT. Protein sequence: CAWRTGNWNTEAFF.